Each of the 2 T cell receptor beta chains below was sequenced from the same sample in a study of OX40 agonist ivuxolimab in advanced cancers. Generated by immunoSEQ multiplex PCR, the TCRdb table keeps only in-frame clones and is missing some. The data show about 83,000 clones, under 90% seen once. This specimen consisted of CD4+ or CD8+ T cells sorted from blood, obtained in a trial of the OX40 agonist ivuxolimab. The origin of the receptors is an adult with an advanced solid tumor such as melanoma, head and neck, liver or kidney cancer.

The chain recombines TRBV5-4 with TRBJ1-6, with D possibly matching TRBD1 (5 bases). Germline-derived CDR1 and CDR2 are SGHNT and YYREEE (reference sequence). The CDR3 runs to 16 residues. The V and J ends lost 0 bases and 10 bases respectively, with 17 bases between them. Here the CDR3 DNA reads TGTGCCAGCAGCTTGGGTCAACCAGGGTCGTGGTCACCCCTCCACTTT. Its protein is CASSLGQPGSWSPLHF. Full variable domain (remainder filled in from reference TRBV5-4 and TRBJ1-6): ETGVTQSPTHLIKTRGQQVTLRCSSQSGHNTVSWYQQALGQGPQFIFQYYREEENGRGNFPPRFSGLQFPNYSSELNVNALELDDSALYLCASSLGQPGSWSPLHFGNGTRLTVT.

V gene TRBV7-6 combines with J gene TRBJ1-5, with D tentatively TRBD1 (6 bases). There are 19 residues in the CDR3. Germline V CDR1 and CDR2: SGHVS, FNYEAQ. The V and J ends lost 0 bases and 0 bases respectively, with 18 bases between them. This chain's CDR3 is CASSLAPTGSVYSNQPQHF. The CDR3 nucleotides are TGTGCCAGCAGCTTAGCGCCGACAGGCAGCGTTTATAGCAATCAGCCCCAGCATTTT.